The source of this T cell receptor (beta chain) is a study of blood T cell repertoires in COVID-19. V shed 6 bases, J shed 3 bases, and the junction held 1 base outside the gene matches. The CDR3 loop spans 13 amino acids. CDR1 is KGHDR, CDR2 SFDVKD, per germline. Authors' data handling: Reference gene primer amplification gave estimated nucleated cell counts. Method: immunoSEQ multiplex PCR; TCRdb's copy keeps in-frame clones and lacks some. For V, J and clone size, that table is used; D and trimming come from the DNA. There are 70,000 to 90,000 clones in the sample; roughly 80% occur only once, and more than 15% lies in the top ten.

The chain is built from TRBV24-1 and TRBJ2-3, with 8 bases aligning to TRBD1. The sample consisted of peripheral blood. This receptor was taken from an older woman with acute or convalescent COVID-19. CDR3 residues: CATSTGGTDTQYF. The CDR3 DNA is TGTGCCACCAGTACAGGGGGGACAGATACGCAGTATTTT.